Listed below are T cell receptor beta chains from one sample, sequenced in a study of T cell responses to AZD1222 COVID-19 vaccine. Profiled with immunoSEQ multiplex PCR; TCRdb holds only in-frame clones, not every one. The sample lists 150,000 to 180,000 clones, 90% occurring once. The sample here was peripheral blood, taken on day 0 of AZD1222 vaccination. Source of these receptors: an adult in good health. CDR3s include the opening cysteine and the closing phenylalanine or tryptophan. D genes are given only for firm matches. Clone size, where shown, is once, few, many, or a class for clones that have expanded.

V gene: TRBV6-4; clone size: .; J gene: TRBJ2-1; D gene: .; CDR3 protein: CASSDEGDEQFF; CDR3 DNA: TGTGCCAGCAGTGACGAGGGGGATGAGCAGTTCTTC
V gene: TRBV7-9; clone size: .; J gene: TRBJ2-2; D gene: .; CDR3 protein: CASSAFGLNAGELFF; CDR3 DNA: TGTGCCAGCAGCGCGTTCGGGCTCAACGCCGGGGAGCTGTTTTTT
V gene: TRBV20-1; clone size: .; J gene: TRBJ1-2; D gene: .; CDR3 protein: CSASRNYGYTF; CDR3 DNA: TGCAGTGCTAGTAGGAACTATGGCTACACCTTC
V gene: TRBV2; clone size: .; J gene: TRBJ2-2; D gene: .; CDR3 protein: CASRPGLNTGELFF; CDR3 DNA: TGTGCCAGTAGACCGGGACTCAACACCGGGGAGCTGTTTTTT
V gene: TRBV27; clone size: .; J gene: TRBJ1-5; D gene: TRBD1; CDR3 protein: CASSLSGTGPNQPQHF; CDR3 DNA: TGTGCCAGCAGTTTATCGGGGACAGGTCCAAATCAGCCCCAGCATTTT
V gene: TRBV14; clone size: .; J gene: TRBJ2-2; D gene: TRBD1; CDR3 protein: CASSQDLGTGFGGELFF; CDR3 DNA: TGTGCCAGCAGCCAAGATCTAGGGACAGGGTTTGGCGGGGAGCTGTTTTTT
V gene: TRBV6-1; clone size: .; J gene: TRBJ1-6; D gene: .; CDR3 protein: CASSEDGGSNSPLHF; CDR3 DNA: TGTGCCAGCAGTGAAGATGGGGGTTCTAATTCACCCCTCCACTTT
V gene: TRBV6-5; clone size: .; J gene: TRBJ1-2; D gene: TRBD1; CDR3 protein: CASAGTGSGGYTF; CDR3 DNA: TGTGCCAGCGCCGGGACAGGGAGTGGCGGCTACACCTTC
V gene: TRBV15; clone size: .; J gene: TRBJ2-3; D gene: TRBD2; CDR3 protein: CATSRGAGDTDTQYF; CDR3 DNA: TGTGCCACCAGCAGAGGCGCGGGAGACACAGATACGCAGTATTTT
V gene: TRBV4-3; clone size: once; J gene: TRBJ2-1; D gene: TRBD2; CDR3 protein: CASSQATSGMYNEQFF; CDR3 DNA: TGCGCCAGCAGCCAAGCCACTAGCGGGATGTACAATGAGCAGTTCTTC
V gene: TRBV10-3; clone size: .; J gene: TRBJ2-7; D gene: TRBD1; CDR3 protein: CANGQGYEQYF; CDR3 DNA: TGTGCCAATGGACAGGGATACGAGCAGTACTTC
V gene: TRBV19; clone size: .; J gene: TRBJ1-4; D gene: .; CDR3 protein: CASSRQAEKLFF; CDR3 DNA: TGTGCCAGTAGTCGGCAGGCTGAAAAACTGTTTTTT
V gene: TRBV7-2; clone size: .; J gene: TRBJ2-7; D gene: TRBD2; CDR3 protein: CASSIYTSGPSHEQYF; CDR3 DNA: TGTGCCAGCAGCATATATACTAGCGGGCCGAGCCACGAGCAGTACTTC
V gene: TRBV6-1; clone size: once; J gene: TRBJ2-7; D gene: .; CDR3 protein: CASSEKGQSYEQYF; CDR3 DNA: TGTGCCAGCAGTGAAAAGGGGCAGAGCTACGAGCAGTACTTC
V gene: TRBV3-1/TRBV3-2; clone size: .; J gene: TRBJ2-5; D gene: TRBD2; CDR3 protein: CASSQAMPSGRETQYF; CDR3 DNA: TGTGCCAGCAGCCAAGCTATGCCTAGCGGGAGAGAGACCCAGTACTTC
V gene: TRBV11-2; clone size: .; J gene: TRBJ2-7; D gene: .; CDR3 protein: CASSFSPGTGPYEQYF; CDR3 DNA: TGTGCCAGCAGCTTTTCACCCGGGACGGGGCCCTACGAGCAGTACTTC
V gene: TRBV24-1; clone size: .; J gene: TRBJ2-1; D gene: .; CDR3 protein: CATSDFTGRGGEQFF; CDR3 DNA: TGTGCCACCAGTGATTTTACAGGGAGGGGAGGTGAGCAGTTCTTC
V gene: TRBV13; clone size: .; J gene: TRBJ1-2; D gene: .; CDR3 protein: CASSLGVDVYGYTF; CDR3 DNA: TGTGCCAGCAGCTTAGGGGTAGACGTCTATGGCTACACCTTC
V gene: TRBV3-1/TRBV3-2; clone size: .; J gene: TRBJ2-1; D gene: .; CDR3 protein: CASSQELAPYNEQFF; CDR3 DNA: TGTGCCAGCAGCCAAGAACTAGCTCCCTACAATGAGCAGTTCTTC
V gene: TRBV10-3; clone size: .; J gene: TRBJ2-7; D gene: TRBD2; CDR3 protein: CAISEPPSGTYEQYF; CDR3 DNA: TGTGCCATCAGTGAGCCCCCTAGCGGGACCTACGAGCAGTACTTC
V gene: TRBV28; clone size: .; J gene: TRBJ1-2; D gene: .; CDR3 protein: CASSSLFSSRHYGYTF; CDR3 DNA: TGTGCCAGCAGTTCCCTTTTCTCATCCCGCCATTATGGCTACACCTTC
V gene: TRBV11-1; clone size: .; J gene: TRBJ2-2; D gene: .; CDR3 protein: CASSFVSYTGELFF; CDR3 DNA: TGTGCCAGCAGCTTCGTGTCCTACACCGGGGAGCTGTTTTTT
V gene: TRBV5-1; clone size: .; J gene: TRBJ2-5; D gene: .; CDR3 protein: CASSFLPGETQYF; CDR3 DNA: TGCGCCAGCAGCTTTCTTCCCGGAGAGACCCAGTACTTC
V gene: TRBV27; clone size: .; J gene: TRBJ2-1; D gene: .; CDR3 protein: CAVSYNEQFF; CDR3 DNA: TGTGCCGTTTCCTACAATGAGCAGTTCTTC
V gene: TRBV7-9; clone size: .; J gene: TRBJ2-2; D gene: .; CDR3 protein: CASSLAGAGIQRPGELFF; CDR3 DNA: TGTGCCAGCAGCTTAGCGGGGGCGGGGATTCAGCGCCCCGGGGAGCTGTTTTTT
V gene: TRBV6-5; clone size: .; J gene: TRBJ1-2; D gene: TRBD1; CDR3 protein: CASRRQGRSYGYTF; CDR3 DNA: TGTGCCAGCAGAAGACAGGGAAGATCCTATGGCTACACCTTC
V gene: TRBV7-8; clone size: .; J gene: TRBJ2-7; D gene: .; CDR3 protein: CASSLGVGSYEQYF; CDR3 DNA: TGTGCCAGCAGCTTGGGGGTAGGTTCCTACGAGCAGTACTTC
V gene: TRBV28; clone size: .; J gene: TRBJ1-3; D gene: .; CDR3 protein: CASSSYPDASGNTIYF; CDR3 DNA: TGTGCCAGCAGTTCATATCCGGATGCTTCTGGAAACACCATATATTTT
V gene: TRBV4-3; clone size: .; J gene: TRBJ2-1; D gene: TRBD2; CDR3 protein: CASSQDGTSGRRKQFF; CDR3 DNA: TGCGCCAGCAGCCAGGACGGGACTAGCGGTCGAAGGAAGCAGTTCTTC
V gene: TRBV9; clone size: .; J gene: TRBJ2-7; D gene: TRBD1; CDR3 protein: CASSVDWTGNEQYF; CDR3 DNA: TGTGCCAGCAGCGTAGATTGGACAGGGAACGAGCAGTACTTC
V gene: TRBV7-2; clone size: .; J gene: TRBJ1-5; D gene: TRBD1; CDR3 protein: CASSPRQGIGNQPQHF; CDR3 DNA: TGTGCCAGCAGCCCCCGACAGGGGATAGGGAATCAGCCCCAGCATTTT
V gene: TRBV27; clone size: .; J gene: TRBJ1-1; D gene: .; CDR3 protein: CASRSYSTPNTEAFF; CDR3 DNA: TGTGCCAGCCGTTCTTACTCGACACCGAACACTGAAGCTTTCTTT
V gene: TRBV15; clone size: .; J gene: TRBJ1-1; D gene: .; CDR3 protein: CATSKRVWSTEAFF; CDR3 DNA: TGTGCCACCTCGAAACGGGTTTGGAGCACTGAAGCTTTCTTT
V gene: TRBV7-9; clone size: .; J gene: TRBJ1-1; D gene: TRBD1; CDR3 protein: CASSPTGGYTEAFF; CDR3 DNA: TGTGCCAGCAGCCCTACAGGGGGCTACACTGAAGCTTTCTTT
V gene: TRBV19; clone size: .; J gene: TRBJ1-2; D gene: TRBD1; CDR3 protein: CASNPGQGLNYGYTF; CDR3 DNA: TGTGCCAGTAACCCGGGACAGGGCTTGAACTATGGCTACACCTTC
V gene: TRBV15; clone size: .; J gene: TRBJ2-7; D gene: .; CDR3 protein: CATSRFRGGYEQYF; CDR3 DNA: TGTGCCACCAGCAGATTCCGAGGGGGATACGAGCAGTACTTC
V gene: TRBV27; clone size: .; J gene: TRBJ1-4; D gene: TRBD1; CDR3 protein: CASSPGTGVLFATNEKLFF; CDR3 DNA: TGTGCCAGCAGTCCCGGGACAGGGGTCCTCTTTGCAACTAATGAAAAACTGTTTTTT
V gene: TRBV25-1; clone size: .; J gene: TRBJ1-1; D gene: .; CDR3 protein: CASSAGQNTEAFF; CDR3 DNA: TGTGCCAGCAGTGCAGGACAGAACACTGAAGCTTTCTTT
V gene: TRBV4-2; clone size: .; J gene: TRBJ1-5; D gene: .; CDR3 protein: CASSPEAVYQPQHF; CDR3 DNA: TGTGCCAGCAGCCCAGAAGCGGTCTACCAGCCCCAGCATTTT
V gene: TRBV2; clone size: few; J gene: TRBJ2-7; D gene: TRBD1; CDR3 protein: CASSVDRGWYEQYF; CDR3 DNA: TGTGCCAGCAGTGTGGACAGGGGCTGGTACGAGCAGTACTTC
V gene: TRBV3-1/TRBV3-2; clone size: .; J gene: TRBJ1-1; D gene: .; CDR3 protein: CASSWSVFTEAFF; CDR3 DNA: TGTGCCAGCAGCTGGTCTGTTTTCACTGAAGCTTTCTTT
V gene: TRBV7-3; clone size: .; J gene: TRBJ1-1; D gene: TRBD1; CDR3 protein: CASSNTGVVTEAFF; CDR3 DNA: TGTGCCAGCAGCAATACAGGGGTCGTCACTGAAGCTTTCTTT
V gene: TRBV4-3; clone size: .; J gene: TRBJ1-6; D gene: TRBD1; CDR3 protein: CASSHQSRGTHGVGTYNSPLHF; CDR3 DNA: TGCGCCAGCAGTCACCAAAGCAGGGGGACACACGGTGTTGGCACCTATAATTCACCCCTCCACTTT
V gene: TRBV5-4; clone size: .; J gene: TRBJ2-2; D gene: .; CDR3 protein: CASRANTGELFF; CDR3 DNA: TGTGCCAGCAGGGCGAACACCGGGGAGCTGTTTTTT
V gene: TRBV28; clone size: once; J gene: TRBJ1-1; D gene: TRBD1; CDR3 protein: CASSSLTGGTEAFF; CDR3 DNA: TGTGCCAGCAGTTCATTGACAGGGGGCACTGAAGCTTTCTTT
V gene: TRBV7-2; clone size: .; J gene: TRBJ2-4; D gene: .; CDR3 protein: CASSAPGPKNIQYF; CDR3 DNA: TGTGCCAGCAGCGCCCCGGGCCCTAAAAACATTCAGTACTTC
V gene: TRBV7-2; clone size: .; J gene: TRBJ2-1; D gene: .; CDR3 protein: CASSPVMGFNEQFF; CDR3 DNA: TGTGCCAGCAGCCCAGTAATGGGTTTCAATGAGCAGTTCTTC
V gene: TRBV24-1; clone size: .; J gene: TRBJ1-2; D gene: .; CDR3 protein: CATSDFGRNYGYTF; CDR3 DNA: TGTGCCACCAGTGATTTCGGACGGAACTATGGCTACACCTTC
V gene: TRBV28; clone size: .; J gene: TRBJ1-2; D gene: .; CDR3 protein: CASIPGTSVGYTF; CDR3 DNA: TGTGCCAGCATCCCAGGGACAAGCGTTGGCTACACCTTC
V gene: TRBV28; clone size: .; J gene: TRBJ1-2; D gene: .; CDR3 protein: CASSVPGGTDSYGYTF; CDR3 DNA: TGTGCCAGCAGTGTACCTGGAGGTACGGACTCATATGGCTACACCTTC
V gene: TRBV20-1; clone size: .; J gene: TRBJ2-7; D gene: .; CDR3 protein: CSALSYEQYF; CDR3 DNA: TGCAGTGCCCTCTCCTACGAGCAGTACTTC
V gene: TRBV19; clone size: .; J gene: TRBJ2-2; D gene: TRBD2; CDR3 protein: CASRLSGRATTGELFF; CDR3 DNA: TGTGCCAGTAGACTTAGCGGGAGGGCGACCACCGGGGAGCTGTTTTTT
V gene: TRBV19; clone size: once; J gene: TRBJ2-1; D gene: .; CDR3 protein: CASSKDLYNEQFF; CDR3 DNA: TGTGCCAGTAGTAAGGACCTTTACAATGAGCAGTTCTTC
V gene: TRBV7-6; clone size: .; J gene: TRBJ1-1; D gene: .; CDR3 protein: CASSLDTTGPEEAFF; CDR3 DNA: TGTGCCAGCAGCTTAGATACGACCGGACCAGAGGAAGCTTTCTTT
V gene: TRBV6-6; clone size: .; J gene: TRBJ1-5; D gene: .; CDR3 protein: CATAEFQYQPQHF; CDR3 DNA: TGTGCCACCGCAGAGTTCCAGTATCAGCCCCAGCATTTT
V gene: TRBV6-6; clone size: .; J gene: TRBJ1-5; D gene: .; CDR3 protein: CASKGGGQPQHF; CDR3 DNA: TGTGCCAGCAAGGGAGGGGGACAGCCCCAGCATTTT
V gene: TRBV27; clone size: .; J gene: TRBJ1-1; D gene: .; CDR3 protein: CATKTEWNTEAFF; CDR3 DNA: TGTGCCACCAAGACAGAATGGAACACTGAAGCTTTCTTT